This TCR beta chain was profiled in a study of OX40 agonist ivuxolimab in advanced cancers. Study-wide context: Ivuxolimab, an antibody acting as an agonist of OX40 (CD134), was used to treat patients. Study results and caveats: At 0.1 to 3.0 mg/kg, CD4+ and CD8+ blood T cells expanded clonally by week 6.

Turning to this clone: Its antigen is unknown.

Drawing of blood for sampling happened at baseline, at cycle 4 day 1, and at cycle 7 day 1. The table came from immunoSEQ multiplex PCR; TCRdb's copy has only in-frame clones and leaves some out. Among nearly 50,000 clones listed, about 88% were seen once. The sample consisted of CD4+ or CD8+ T cells sorted from blood, taken in a trial of the OX40 agonist ivuxolimab. The receptor was derived from an adult with an advanced solid tumor such as melanoma, head and neck, liver or kidney cancer.

CDR3 protein: CASSVAGRAAGRYF. The CDR3 DNA reads as TGTGCCAGCAGCGTAGCTGGCAGGGCCGCAGGGCGGTACTTC. V is TRBV9 and J is TRBJ2-7, with D possibly matching TRBD1 (5 bases). Trimming removed 0 bases at V and 12 bases at J, with 19 bases between. The CDR3 totals 14 residues. Per the germline V gene, CDR1 is SGDLS and CDR2 is YYNGEE.